This passage covers 15 T cell receptor beta chains from one sample sequenced in a study of CD8+ T cells in alopecia areata. Extraction of RNA preceded its reverse transcription into cDNA, which served as the sequencing template. Assay: immunoSEQ multiplex PCR; the TCRdb copy retains only in-frame clones and omits some. The table lists about 210,000 clones, under 60% of them singletons, with approximately 1.4% in the top ten. The treatment is: oral pan-JAK inhibitor, 5-10 mg twice daily. Specimen: CD4+ T cells sorted from blood, collected at week 4, from a patient treated with tofacitinib. Receptors originate from a human donor with alopecia areata.

This clone has just a few counts. For the CDR3, the DNA is TGCGCCAGCAGCTTGGCCGCTCTAGTGGGCGAGCAGTACTTC. This codes for CASSLAALVGEQYF. The genes are TRBV5-1 and TRBJ2-7; D is unresolved. V shed 0 bases and J shed 6 bases, with 13 bases lying between them. This CDR3 spans 14 amino acids. Germline loops: CDR1 SGHRS, CDR2 YFSETQ. Full variable domain (missing parts from reference TRBV5-1 and TRBJ2-7): KAGVTQTPRYLIKTRGQQVTLSCSPISGHRSVSWYQQTPGQGLQFLFEYFSETQRNKGNFPGRFSGRQFSNSRSEMNVSTLELGDSALYLCASSLAALVGEQYFGPGTRLTVT.

This clone was recorded a few times. The V gene is TRBV2, the J gene TRBJ2-5; unclear D gene. The CDR3 is made up of 12 amino acids. V lost 1 base to trimming and J lost 3 bases, with 3 bases between them. The germline gives CDR1 SNHLY, CDR2 FYNNEI. The CDR3 is CASSEVEETQYF. DNA for the CDR3: TGTGCCAGCAGTGAAGTAGAAGAGACCCAGTACTTC.

The V and J genes are TRBV9 and TRBJ2-3; 15 bases are shared with TRBD2. This CDR3 spans 16 amino acids. With 4 bases clipped from V and 4 bases from J, the junction kept 4 bases outside the gene matches. The V gene's germline CDR1 is SGDLS and CDR2 YYNGEE. CDR3 nucleotides: TGTGCCAGCAGCCTTCGGACTAGCGGGGGGGCAGATACGCAGTATTTT. Protein sequence: CASSLRTSGGADTQYF. Combining the CDR3 with reference TRBV9 and TRBJ2-3 gives the whole variable domain DSGVTQTPKHLITATGQRVTLRCSPRSGDLSVYWYQQSLDQGLQFLIQYYNGEERAKGNILERFSAQQFPDLHSELNLSSLELGDSALYFCASSLRTSGGADTQYFGPGTRLTVL.

The count of this clone is one. This chain links TRBV7-2 with TRBJ1-5; D might be TRBD1 (5 bases). CDR3 length: 15 amino acids. The germline V gene has CDR1 SGHTA and CDR2 FQGNSA. V lost 6 bases to trimming and J lost 2 bases, with 14 bases between them. The CDR3 reads CASRLEGVGNQPQHF. The DNA for the CDR3 is TGTGCCAGCAGATTGGAAGGGGTGGGCAATCAGCCCCAGCATTTT.

The chain recombines TRBV7-2 with TRBJ2-3, with a weak D call TRBD2 (5 bases). This CDR3 has 13 residues. With 7 bases removed from V and 5 bases from J, the gap between germline ends came to 13 bases. Germline lookup yields CDR1 SGHTA and CDR2 FQGNSA. CDR3 nucleotide sequence: TGTGCCAGCACGAGGCTAGCCGGAGATACGCAGTATTTT. It is translated as CASTRLAGDTQYF.

This clone has just a few counts. The V and J genes are TRBV29-1 and TRBJ2-1; 7 nucleotides agree with TRBD1. Trimming at V came to 3 bases and at J to 3 bases, leaving 5 bases not matched to a gene. CDR3 length: 14 amino acids. In germline, CDR1 is SQVTM, CDR2 ANQGSEA. The CDR3 loop is CSVDRWDSYNEQFF. The CDR3 DNA follows: TGCAGCGTTGATAGATGGGACAGCTACAATGAGCAGTTCTTC.

The DNA of the CDR3 is TGTGCCAGCAGTTCCGTGACAGGGCGCACAGATACGCAGTATTTT. Its translation: CASSSVTGRTDTQYF. The J gene is TRBJ2-3, the V gene TRBV27, with TRBD1 matching 7 bases. V was pared by 4 bases and J by 1 base, with 5 bases of the junction left unmatched. Germline CDR1 is MNHEY and CDR2 is SMNVEV (reference sequence). The CDR3 covers 15 residues.

The DNA for the CDR3 is TGCAGCGGGGCGGTGGGGTTAAACACTGAAGCTTTCTTT. It encodes CSGAVGLNTEAFF. This chain uses TRBV29-1 with TRBJ1-1, with D uncertain. The length of the CDR3 is 13 residues. V shed 7 bases and J shed 2 bases, with 14 bases lying between them. The germline V gene encodes CDR1 SQVTM and CDR2 ANQGSEA.

This clone turned up a few times. The genes are TRBV5-4 and TRBJ2-6; maybe TRBD2 (5 bases). Trimming left V 0 bases short and J 0 bases short, with 10 bases between. Per the germline V gene, CDR1 is SGHNT and CDR2 is YYREEE (reference sequence). CDR3 length equals 17 residues. The CDR3 sequence: CASSLGGLGSGANVLTF. CDR3 nucleotides: TGTGCCAGCAGCTTGGGCGGGTTGGGCTCTGGGGCCAACGTCCTGACTTTC.

The rearrangement joins TRBV5-6 to TRBJ1-1, with D unclear. The V end was cut by 4 bases, the J end by 3 bases, with 16 bases between. The CDR3 is made up of 15 amino acids. Germline assignment: CDR1 SGHDT and CDR2 YYEEEE. Here the CDR3 reads CASSRSPGWDTEAFF. The CDR3 nucleotides are TGTGCCAGCAGCCGATCCCCCGGGTGGGACACTGAAGCTTTCTTT.

The J gene is TRBJ1-5, the V gene TRBV7-8; no reliable D call. Trimming left V 2 bases short and J 2 bases short, with 7 bases between. The CDR3 sequence is 14 residues long. Germline V gene data show CDR1 as SGHVS and CDR2 as FQNEAQ. The CDR3 loop is CASSLSPGNQPQHF. CDR3 DNA sequence: TGTGCCAGCAGCTTATCCCCCGGCAATCAGCCCCAGCATTTT.

V usage is TRBV7-2 and J usage is TRBJ2-7, with TRBD1 as a possible D gene (6 bases). This CDR3 is built from 14 residues. Germline lookup yields CDR1 SGHTA and CDR2 FQGNSA. Trimming shortened V by 1 base and J by 2 bases, and 9 bases separated the two germline ends. The CDR3, as DNA: TGTGCCAGCAGCTTAGGACAGGTCACCTACGAGCAGTACTTC. It is translated as CASSLGQVTYEQYF.

This clone appeared a few times. This rearrangement joins TRBV10-3 to TRBJ2-7; a weak D match, TRBD1 (6 bases). There are 14 residues in the CDR3. Trimming cost V 0 bases and J 3 bases, with 9 bases left between them. Germline-derived CDR1 and CDR2 are ENHRY and SYGVKD. The CDR3 loop reads CAISESGTRYEQYF. Written as DNA, the CDR3 is TGTGCCATCAGTGAGTCGGGGACACGCTACGAGCAGTACTTC.

This chain uses TRBV5-6 with TRBJ2-3; D perhaps matches TRBD2 (7 bases). Trimming removed 4 bases from V and 2 bases from J, with 26 bases in between. Germline V gene lookup returns CDR1 SGHDT and CDR2 YYEEEE. CDR3 length: 19 amino acids. The CDR3 DNA follows: TGTGCCAGCAGCCTTGTGGGGAGGGGGGCCGCCCTACCCACAGATACGCAGTATTTT. It is translated as CASSLVGRGAALPTDTQYF.

The rearrangement uses TRBV7-2 and TRBJ1-1; D call uncertain. Germline V gene lookup returns CDR1 SGHTA and CDR2 FQGNSA. Deletions cut 5 bases from V and 8 bases from J, with 12 bases between. The CDR3 is 12 residues long. The CDR3 coding sequence is TGTGCCAGCAGCCTACGACGGAACGAAGCTTTCTTT. Encoded protein: CASSLRRNEAFF. Variable domain in full (rest from reference TRBV7-2 and TRBJ1-1): GAGVSQSPSNKVTEKGKDVELRCDPISGHTALYWYRQSLGQGLEFLIYFQGNSAPDKSGLPSDRFSAERTGGSVSTLTIQRTQQEDSAVYLCASSLRRNEAFFGQGTRLTVV.